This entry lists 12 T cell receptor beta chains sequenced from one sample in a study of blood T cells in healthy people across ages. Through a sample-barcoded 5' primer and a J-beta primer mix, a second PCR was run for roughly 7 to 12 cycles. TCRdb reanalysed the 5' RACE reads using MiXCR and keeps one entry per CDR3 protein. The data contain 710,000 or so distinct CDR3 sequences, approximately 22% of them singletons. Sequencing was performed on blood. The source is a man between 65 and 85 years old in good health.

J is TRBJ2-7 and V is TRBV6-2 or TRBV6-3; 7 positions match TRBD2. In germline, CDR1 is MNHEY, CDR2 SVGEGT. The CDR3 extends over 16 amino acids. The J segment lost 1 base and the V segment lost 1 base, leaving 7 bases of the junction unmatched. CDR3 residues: CASSYWGGTPSYEQYF. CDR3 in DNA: TGTGCCAGCAGTTACTGGGGGGGGACCCCGTCCTACGAGCAGTACTTC.

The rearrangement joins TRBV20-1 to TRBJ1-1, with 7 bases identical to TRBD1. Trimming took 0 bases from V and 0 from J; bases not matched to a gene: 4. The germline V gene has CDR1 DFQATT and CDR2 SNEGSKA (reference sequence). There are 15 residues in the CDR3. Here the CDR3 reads CSARDTGVMNTEAFF. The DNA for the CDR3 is TGCAGTGCTAGAGATACAGGGGTCATGAACACTGAAGCTTTCTTT.

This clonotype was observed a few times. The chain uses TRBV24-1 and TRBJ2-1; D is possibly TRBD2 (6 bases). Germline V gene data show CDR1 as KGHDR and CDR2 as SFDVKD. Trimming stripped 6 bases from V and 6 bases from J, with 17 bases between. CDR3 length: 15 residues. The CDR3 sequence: CATSPVPGGINEQFF. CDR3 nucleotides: TGTGCCACCAGTCCGGTTCCAGGAGGGATCAATGAGCAGTTCTTC.

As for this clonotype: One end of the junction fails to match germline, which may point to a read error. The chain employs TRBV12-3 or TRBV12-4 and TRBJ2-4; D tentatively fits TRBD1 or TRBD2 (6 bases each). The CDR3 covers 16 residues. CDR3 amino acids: CASTKGGGWIKNIQHF. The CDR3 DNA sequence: TGTGCCAGCACTAAGGGGGGAGGCTGGATCAAAAACATTCAGCACTTC.

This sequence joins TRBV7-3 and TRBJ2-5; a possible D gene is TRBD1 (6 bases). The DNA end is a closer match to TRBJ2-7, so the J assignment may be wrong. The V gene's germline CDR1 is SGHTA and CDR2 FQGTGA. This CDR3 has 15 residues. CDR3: CASSLTVNRDYEQYV. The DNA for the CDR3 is TGTGCCAGCAGCTTAACGGTAAACAGGGACTACGAGCAGTACGTC.

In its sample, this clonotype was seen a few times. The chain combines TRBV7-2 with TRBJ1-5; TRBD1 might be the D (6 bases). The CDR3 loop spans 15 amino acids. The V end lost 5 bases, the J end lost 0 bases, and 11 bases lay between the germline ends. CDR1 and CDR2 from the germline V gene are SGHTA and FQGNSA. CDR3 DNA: TGTGCCAGCAGCAAGGGGGGGTATAGCAATCAGCCCCAGCATTTT. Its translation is CASSKGGYSNQPQHF.

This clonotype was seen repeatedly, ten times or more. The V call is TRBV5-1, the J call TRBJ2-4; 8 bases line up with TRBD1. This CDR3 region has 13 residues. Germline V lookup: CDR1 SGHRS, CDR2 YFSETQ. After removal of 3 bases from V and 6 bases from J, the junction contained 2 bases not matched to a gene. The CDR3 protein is CASSSQGGNIQYF. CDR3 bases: TGCGCCAGCAGCTCACAGGGGGGAAACATTCAGTACTTC.

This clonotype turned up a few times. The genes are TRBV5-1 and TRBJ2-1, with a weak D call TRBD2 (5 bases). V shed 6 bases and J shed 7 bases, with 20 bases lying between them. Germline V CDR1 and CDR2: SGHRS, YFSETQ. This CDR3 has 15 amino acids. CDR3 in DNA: TGCGCCAGCAACCCGAACGAGGCTGCGGGTAATGAGCAGTTCTTC. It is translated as CASNPNEAAGNEQFF.

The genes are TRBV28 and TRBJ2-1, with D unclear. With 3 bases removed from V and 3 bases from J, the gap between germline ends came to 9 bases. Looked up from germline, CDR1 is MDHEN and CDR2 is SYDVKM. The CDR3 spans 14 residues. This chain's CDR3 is CASSLLGYYNEQFF. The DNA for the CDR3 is TGTGCCAGCAGTTTGTTGGGGTACTACAATGAGCAGTTCTTC.

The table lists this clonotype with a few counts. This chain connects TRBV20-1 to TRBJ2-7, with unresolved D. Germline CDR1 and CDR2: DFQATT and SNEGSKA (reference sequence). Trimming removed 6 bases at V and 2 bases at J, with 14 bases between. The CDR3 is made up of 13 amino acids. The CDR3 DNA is TGCAGTGCCCGCTTTGGGAATACCTACGAGCAGTACTTC. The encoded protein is CSARFGNTYEQYF.

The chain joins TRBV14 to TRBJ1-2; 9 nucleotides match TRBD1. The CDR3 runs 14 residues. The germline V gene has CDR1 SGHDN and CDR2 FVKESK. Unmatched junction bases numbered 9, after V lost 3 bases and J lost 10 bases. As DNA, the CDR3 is TGTGCCAGCAGCCAGAACAGGGGGCTTTATCACTACACCTTC. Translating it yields CASSQNRGLYHYTF.

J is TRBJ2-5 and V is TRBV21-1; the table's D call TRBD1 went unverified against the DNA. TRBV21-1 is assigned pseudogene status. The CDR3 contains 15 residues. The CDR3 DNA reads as TGTGCCAGCAGCAACCGGGACAAAAGCCAAGAGACCCAGTACTTC. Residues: CASSNRDKSQETQYF.